One TCR beta chain is described in this entry. The data are from a study of blood T cell repertoires in COVID-19. This table comes from immunoSEQ multiplex PCR, and its TCRdb copy is limited to in-frame clones, with some not included. Of approximately 300,000 clones in the sample, about nine tenths were seen once. Germline V CDR1 and CDR2: LNHDA, SQIVND (reference sequence). V trimming: 6 bases; J trimming: 9 bases; junction bases outside the gene matches: 15. This CDR3 spans 16 amino acids. Source material: peripheral blood. The J gene is TRBJ2-1, the V gene TRBV19; TRBD1 aligns across 9 bases. This receptor was taken from a woman in her thirties or forties with acute or convalescent COVID-19. Written as DNA, the CDR3 is TGTGCCAGTAGCGTCACCTGGGGGACAGGGTACGCTGAGCAGTTCTTC. Protein product: CASSVTWGTGYAEQFF.